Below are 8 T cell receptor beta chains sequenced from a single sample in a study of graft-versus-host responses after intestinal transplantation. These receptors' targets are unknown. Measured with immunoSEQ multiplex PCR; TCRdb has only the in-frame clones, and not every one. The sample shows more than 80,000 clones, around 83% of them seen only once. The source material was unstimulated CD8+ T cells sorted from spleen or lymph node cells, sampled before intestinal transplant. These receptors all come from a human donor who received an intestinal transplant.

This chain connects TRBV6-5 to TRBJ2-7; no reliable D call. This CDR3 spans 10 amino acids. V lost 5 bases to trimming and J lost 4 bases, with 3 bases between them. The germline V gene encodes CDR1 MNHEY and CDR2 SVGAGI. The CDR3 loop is CASSDYEQYF. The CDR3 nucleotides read TGTGCCAGCAGTGATTACGAGCAGTACTTC.

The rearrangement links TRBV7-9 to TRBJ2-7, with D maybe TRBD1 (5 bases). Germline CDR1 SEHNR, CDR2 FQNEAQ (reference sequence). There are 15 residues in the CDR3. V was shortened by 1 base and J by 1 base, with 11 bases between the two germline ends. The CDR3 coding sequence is TGTGCCAGCAGCTTAGATATTGACAGTTCCTACGAGCAGTACTTC. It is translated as CASSLDIDSSYEQYF. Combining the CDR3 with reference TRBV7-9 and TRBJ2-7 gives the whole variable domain DTGVSQNPRHKITKRGQNVTFRCDPISEHNRLYWYRQTLGQGPEFLTYFQNEAQLEKSRLLSDRFSAERPKGSFSTLEIQRTEQGDSAMYLCASSLDIDSSYEQYFGPGTRLTVT.

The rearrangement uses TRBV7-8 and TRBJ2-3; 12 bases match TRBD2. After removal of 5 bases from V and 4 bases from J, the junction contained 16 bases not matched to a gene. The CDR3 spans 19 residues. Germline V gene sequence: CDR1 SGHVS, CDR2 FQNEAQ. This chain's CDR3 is CASSRSHPGLAGTSDTQYF. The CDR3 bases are TGTGCCAGCAGCCGCTCACATCCGGGACTAGCGGGTACATCAGATACGCAGTATTTT.

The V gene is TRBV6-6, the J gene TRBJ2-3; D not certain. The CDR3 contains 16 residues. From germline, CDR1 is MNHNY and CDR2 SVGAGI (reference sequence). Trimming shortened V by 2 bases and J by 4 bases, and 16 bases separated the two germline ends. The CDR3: CASSYLGLPWADTQYF. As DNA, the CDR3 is TGTGCCAGCAGTTACCTCGGGTTGCCCTGGGCAGATACGCAGTATTTT.

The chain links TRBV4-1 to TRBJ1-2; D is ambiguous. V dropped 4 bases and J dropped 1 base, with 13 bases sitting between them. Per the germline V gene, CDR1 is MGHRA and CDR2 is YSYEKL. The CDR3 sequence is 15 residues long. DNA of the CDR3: TGCGCCAGCAGCCCCGTGAAAGACATTAACTATGGCTACACCTTC. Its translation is CASSPVKDINYGYTF.

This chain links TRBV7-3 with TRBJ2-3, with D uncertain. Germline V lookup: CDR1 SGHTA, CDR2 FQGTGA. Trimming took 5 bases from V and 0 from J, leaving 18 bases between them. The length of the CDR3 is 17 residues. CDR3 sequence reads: CASSRRPWGSSTDTQYF. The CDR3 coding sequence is TGTGCCAGCAGCCGAAGGCCTTGGGGTTCAAGCACAGATACGCAGTATTTT. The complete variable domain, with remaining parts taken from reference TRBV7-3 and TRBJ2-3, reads GAGVSQTPSNKVTEKGKYVELRCDPISGHTALYWYRQSLGQGPEFLIYFQGTGAADDSGLPNDRFFAVRPEGSVSTLKIQRTERGDSAVYLCASSRRPWGSSTDTQYFGPGTRLTVL.

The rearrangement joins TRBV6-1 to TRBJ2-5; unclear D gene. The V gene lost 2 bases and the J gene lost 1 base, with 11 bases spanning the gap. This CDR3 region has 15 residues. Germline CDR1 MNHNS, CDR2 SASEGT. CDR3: CASSERSRSQETQYF. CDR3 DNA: TGTGCCAGCAGTGAAAGGTCCAGGAGCCAAGAGACCCAGTACTTC.

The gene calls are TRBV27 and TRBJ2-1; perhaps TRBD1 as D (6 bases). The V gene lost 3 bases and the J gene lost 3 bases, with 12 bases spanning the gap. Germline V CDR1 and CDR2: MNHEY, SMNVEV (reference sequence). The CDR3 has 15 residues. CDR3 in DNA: TGTGCCAGCAGTTTGGCGCAGGGGAGCTACAATGAGCAGTTCTTC. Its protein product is CASSLAQGSYNEQFF.